A selection of T cell receptor beta chains follows, all from one sample in a study of blood T cell repertoires in COVID-19. Data came from immunoSEQ multiplex PCR; TCRdb stores just in-frame clones and leaves some out. The sample has 190,000 or so clones; about 91% are singletons. Sequenced sample: PBMCs or T cells enriched from blood (not recorded which). Source of these receptors: a young man with acute COVID-19. The CDR3 runs from the conserved cysteine through the conserved F or W. A D gene is named only where the DNA matches it firmly. Rows give clone size only sometimes, using once, few, many, or a class for an expanded clone.

d_call,clone_size,j_call,v_call,cdr3_nt,cdr3_aa
TRBD1,.,TRBJ2-2,TRBV6-5,TGTGCCAGCAGTTACAGGGACAGGGGAAGGGAGCTGTTTTTT,CASSYRDRGRELFF
TRBD2,.,TRBJ2-2,TRBV28,TGTGCCAGCAGCCGAGGGGGAGCGGGAGGGCCACACGGGGAGCTGTTTTTT,CASSRGGAGGPHGELFF
.,.,TRBJ2-7,TRBV25-1,TGTGCCAGCAGTGCCCGGACGGGAGCCTCCTACGAGCAGTACTTC,CASSARTGASYEQYF
TRBD1,medium-sized,TRBJ1-2,TRBV18,TGTGCCAGCTCACTGGGACAGGGATTTGGCTACACCTTC,CASSLGQGFGYTF
.,.,TRBJ2-3,TRBV6-5,TGTGCCAGCAGCCTATCAATTAGCACAGATACGCAGTATTTT,CASSLSISTDTQYF
TRBD2,.,TRBJ2-5,TRBV27,TGTGCCAGCAGTTCCCTCGGACTAGGTCAAGAGACCCAGTACTTC,CASSSLGLGQETQYF
.,.,TRBJ1-2,TRBV5-1,TGCGCCAGCAGCTTGGACGCAGGGAAAAGCTATGGCTACACCTTC,CASSLDAGKSYGYTF
TRBD2,.,TRBJ2-1,TRBV5-1,TGCGCCAGCAGCTTGGGACTAGCAGCATACAATGAGCAGTTCTTC,CASSLGLAAYNEQFF
TRBD2,.,TRBJ2-1,TRBV5-6,TGTGCCAGCAGCTTGGGGCTAGCGGACAATGAGCAGTTCTTC,CASSLGLADNEQFF
.,.,TRBJ1-1,TRBV4-1,TGCGCCAGCAGCCAAGACCCCGCAGGGCGGGAAGCTTTCTTT,CASSQDPAGREAFF
TRBD1,.,TRBJ2-1,TRBV27,TGTGCCAGCAGTTTAAGCCCGACAGGGAATCTCTACAATGAGCAGTTCTTC,CASSLSPTGNLYNEQFF
TRBD2,.,TRBJ2-3,TRBV6-5,TGTGCCAGCATGGAGGGACTAGCGGGAGCAGATACGCAGTATTTT,CASMEGLAGADTQYF
.,.,TRBJ2-7,TRBV2,TGTGCCAGCGGCCCCTCCTACGAGCAGTACTTC,CASGPSYEQYF
.,.,TRBJ1-5,TRBV6-1,TGTGCCAGCAGTGAGTGGGGAGGGTATAGCAATCAGCCCCAGCATTTT,CASSEWGGYSNQPQHF
.,.,TRBJ1-4,TRBV7-9,TGTGCCAGCAGCCCCACGTCCCGGGACATCGTAAATAATGAAAAACTGTTTTTT,CASSPTSRDIVNNEKLFF
.,.,TRBJ1-5,TRBV19,TGTGCCAGTTCGGACAGACAAAATCAGCCCCAGCATTTT,CASSDRQNQPQHF
TRBD1,.,TRBJ2-7,TRBV4-1,TGCGCCAGCAGCCCACGACAGGGCTTGTACGAGCAGTACTTC,CASSPRQGLYEQYF
TRBD1,.,TRBJ2-1,TRBV27,TGTGCCAGCAGTCCGGGACAGGGAACCTACAATGAGCAGTTCTTC,CASSPGQGTYNEQFF
.,.,TRBJ1-1,TRBV10-2,TGCGCCAGCCGAGGGGGTACTGAAGCTTTCTTT,CASRGGTEAFF
.,.,TRBJ1-1,TRBV9,TGTGCCAGCAGCCAGGGGAGTGCGAACACTGAAGCTTTCTTT,CASSQGSANTEAFF
TRBD2,.,TRBJ2-3,TRBV7-9,TGTGCCAGCAGACCTACACTAGCGGGAGGTACAGATACGCAGTATTTT,CASRPTLAGGTDTQYF
TRBD2,.,TRBJ2-1,TRBV7-9,TGTGCCAGCAGCTCACTAGCGGGAGGTTACAATGAGCAGTTCTTC,CASSSLAGGYNEQFF
TRBD1,.,TRBJ2-7,TRBV27,TGTGCCAGCCATCGATCGTGGACAGGGGGCATCTACGAGCAGTACTTC,CASHRSWTGGIYEQYF
TRBD1,.,TRBJ1-2,TRBV28,TGTGCCAGCAGTTACAGGGGTCCCTATGGCTACACCTTC,CASSYRGPYGYTF
.,.,TRBJ2-7,TRBV7-3,TGTGCCAGCAGCCAGGACCAGGGGGAGCAGTACTTC,CASSQDQGEQYF
.,.,TRBJ1-1,TRBV30,TGTGCCTGGAGTACTTCTGCCGGGGGTTCTGAAGCTTTCTTT,CAWSTSAGGSEAFF
TRBD2,.,TRBJ2-1,TRBV7-9,TGTGCCAGCAGCGCGAGCGGCGGGAGAATGGTCCACAATGAGCAGTTCTTC,CASSASGGRMVHNEQFF
.,.,TRBJ2-2,TRBV2,TGTGCCAGCAGTGCCTACACCGGGGAGCTGTTTTTT,CASSAYTGELFF
.,.,TRBJ2-4,TRBV7-3,TGTGCCAGCAGCAATCTACTTGCAGGTGGCATTCAGTACTTC,CASSNLLAGGIQYF
.,.,TRBJ2-5,TRBV4-1,TGCGCCAGCAGCCCCATCCCTCCTGGGGAGTCCGGGCAAGAGACCCAGTACTTC,CASSPIPPGESGQETQYF
.,.,TRBJ1-5,TRBV24-1,TGTGCCACCAAACAGATCAGGGGAGGCAATCAGCCCCAGCATTTT,CATKQIRGGNQPQHF
.,once,TRBJ2-3,TRBV6-5,TGTGCCAGCAGGGACAGACTCAGCACAGATACGCAGTATTTT,CASRDRLSTDTQYF
.,.,TRBJ2-2,TRBV19,TGTGCCAGTAGTCGGAACACCGGGGAGCTGTTTTTT,CASSRNTGELFF
.,once,TRBJ2-5,TRBV4-1,TGCGCCAGCAGCCAAGGATCGGAGAGAGAGACCCAGTACTTC,CASSQGSERETQYF
TRBD2,.,TRBJ2-3,TRBV5-1,TGCGCCAGCAGCATTCCTAGCGGACCCACAGATACGCAGTATTTT,CASSIPSGPTDTQYF
TRBD2,.,TRBJ2-2,TRBV5-1,TGCGCCAGCAGCTTAAGGACTAGCGGGAGCGCCGGGGAGCTGTTTTTT,CASSLRTSGSAGELFF
.,.,TRBJ2-7,TRBV23-1,TGCGCCAGCAGTCAATCTTGTCCCTACCCCACCTACGAGCAGTACTTC,CASSQSCPYPTYEQYF
.,.,TRBJ1-5,TRBV20-1,TGCAGTACCCCCCTGGGGGGGCCCCAGCATTTT,CSTPLGGPQHF
TRBD1,once,TRBJ2-7,TRBV5-1,TGCGCCAGCAGCCCGGGACAGGTCTACGAGCAGTACTTC,CASSPGQVYEQYF
TRBD2,few,TRBJ2-7,TRBV5-4,TGTGCCAGCAGCAGGGGGCCGGGACTAGCGGGAGGGAGCTCCTACGAGCAGTACTTC,CASSRGPGLAGGSSYEQYF
TRBD1,.,TRBJ1-2,TRBV7-9,TGTGCCAGCAGCTTCGGACAGGGGGACAATGGCTACACCTTC,CASSFGQGDNGYTF
TRBD1,.,TRBJ2-7,TRBV11-3,TGTGCCAGCAGCCAGGGGACAGGGCAGGTCGAGCAGTACTTC,CASSQGTGQVEQYF
TRBD1,few,TRBJ1-2,TRBV19,TGTGCCAGTACCCCTTCCAAGCCGGGACAGGGGTTTGGCTACACCTTC,CASTPSKPGQGFGYTF
.,.,TRBJ2-1,TRBV10-1,TGCGCCCAACAACCCCCTTATCACGCGGGACCACTTGAAATTTACTCCTACAATGAGCAGTTCTTC,CAQQPPYHAGPLEIYSYNEQFF
.,.,TRBJ2-6,TRBV19,TGTGCCAGTAGTGGAAGAGAGGCTGGGGCCAACGTCCTGACTTTC,CASSGREAGANVLTF
TRBD1,.,TRBJ2-7,TRBV6-5,TGTGCCAGCAGTTACGGTCCTGCCGGGACAGGAGCCTACTTC,CASSYGPAGTGAYF
.,.,TRBJ2-5,TRBV5-6,TGTGCCAGCAGCTCCACGGAGGGTGAGGGGCAAGAGACCCAGTACTTC,CASSSTEGEGQETQYF
.,.,TRBJ2-3,TRBV19,TGTGCCAGTAGTGACAGTAGCACAGATACGCAGTATTTT,CASSDSSTDTQYF
.,.,TRBJ1-1,TRBV28,TGTGCCAGCAGTTCCCCCGTTTGGGGGGAGAACACTGAAGCTTTCTTT,CASSSPVWGENTEAFF
TRBD2,.,TRBJ2-2,TRBV11-2,TGTGCCAGCAGCTTAGACCTAGCGGGAGTGTCGAAGACCGGGGAGCTGTTTTTT,CASSLDLAGVSKTGELFF
.,few,TRBJ2-2,TRBV7-9,TGTGCCAGCAGCTTCTACAACACCGGGGAGCTGTTTTTT,CASSFYNTGELFF
.,.,TRBJ2-7,TRBV2,TGTGCCAGCAGTGAATGGACTTACGAGCAGTACTTC,CASSEWTYEQYF
.,once,TRBJ2-6,TRBV2,TGTGCCAGCAGTGAAGAGGCGGTCCTCTCTGGGGCCAACGTCCTGACTTTC,CASSEEAVLSGANVLTF
TRBD1,few,TRBJ2-3,TRBV27,TGTGCCAGCAGTTTAGGGGCAGGGGGCGCGTATACGCAGTATTTT,CASSLGAGGAYTQYF
TRBD2,.,TRBJ2-1,TRBV11-2,TGTGCCAGCAGCTTAACGGGGACTACCCCGCAGTTCTTC,CASSLTGTTPQFF